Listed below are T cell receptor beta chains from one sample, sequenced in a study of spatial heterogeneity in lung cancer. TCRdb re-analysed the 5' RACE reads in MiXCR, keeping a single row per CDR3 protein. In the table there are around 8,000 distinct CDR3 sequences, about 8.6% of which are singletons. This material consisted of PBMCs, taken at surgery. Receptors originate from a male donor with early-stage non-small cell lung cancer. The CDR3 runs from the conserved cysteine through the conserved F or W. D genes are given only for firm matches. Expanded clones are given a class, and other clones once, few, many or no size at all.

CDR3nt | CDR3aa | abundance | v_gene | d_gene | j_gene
TGTGCCAGCAGCTTGGCATCTGAGAATGAGCAGTTCTTC | CASSLASENEQFF | medium-sized | TRBV5-4 | - | TRBJ2-1
TGTGCCACCAGCAGCCTAGACCGGGACAGGAACACTGAAGCTTTCTTT | CATSSLDRDRNTEAFF | many | TRBV15 | TRBD1 | TRBJ1-1
TGCAGTGCTACCGACAGGGGGGCGAAGTATTTT | CSATDRGAKYF | many | TRBV20-1 | TRBD1 | TRBJ2-3
TGTGCCAGTAGTGTTGACAGGGGGCGCATCACCGGGGAGCTGTTTTTT | CASSVDRGRITGELFF | medium-sized | TRBV19 | TRBD1 | TRBJ2-2
TGTGCCAGCAGCTTTACTAGCGGGAGAGGGCCAGATACGCAGTATTTT | CASSFTSGRGPDTQYF | many | TRBV5-4 | TRBD2 | TRBJ2-3
TGCGCCAGCAGCTCAGGACAGGGAGGAGCGGAGCAGTACTTC | CASSSGQGGAEQYF | many | TRBV5-1 | TRBD1 | TRBJ2-7
TGTGCCAGCCGGACAGGGGCTGATGGCTACACCTTC | CASRTGADGYTF | many | TRBV27 | TRBD1 | TRBJ1-2
TGTGCCAGCAGCGTAGTTCCTAGCGGGAGGTCAGGGACCGGGGAGCTGTTTTTT | CASSVVPSGRSGTGELFF | few | TRBV9 | TRBD2 | TRBJ2-2
TGTGCCAGCAGCAGGGGACTAGCGGCCACTCGGCAAGAGACCCAGTACTTC | CASSRGLAATRQETQYF | - | TRBV5-6 | TRBD2 | TRBJ2-5
TGTGCCAGCAGCTTAGACGGGACAGGGGGCATTGGTGAAAAACTGTTTTTT | CASSLDGTGGIGEKLFF | many | TRBV7-8 | TRBD1 | TRBJ1-4
TGTGCCACCAGTGATCTGCCTCCGGGACTAGCGGAGGTGGGAGATACGCAGTATTTT | CATSDLPPGLAEVGDTQYF | medium-sized | TRBV24-1 | TRBD2 | TRBJ2-3
TGCAGTGCTAGATACGGGACTAGTTTGGCCGGGGAGCTGTTTTTT | CSARYGTSLAGELFF | few | TRBV20-1 | TRBD2 | TRBJ2-2
TGTGCCAGCAGTTACCCAGGACAGCCCGGGACTAGCGGGAGGGGAGATACGCAGTATTTT | CASSYPGQPGTSGRGDTQYF | many | TRBV6-2/TRBV6-3 | TRBD2 | TRBJ2-3
TGCAGCGTTGAGGGATCGGACGGAGTTAGCACAGATACGCAGTATTTT | CSVEGSDGVSTDTQYF | medium-sized | TRBV29-1 | - | TRBJ2-3
TGTGCCAGCAGCCAAGATCGAGCTGGACACCCCACCGGGGAGCTGTTTTTT | CASSQDRAGHPTGELFF | many | TRBV14 | - | TRBJ2-2
TGCAGTGCTAGAGATCCGAATGAGCAGTTCTTC | CSARDPNEQFF | - | TRBV20-1 | - | TRBJ2-1
TGTGCCAACAGCTTAGAGCAGGGGACCGAGCAGTACTTC | CANSLEQGTEQYF | many | TRBV7-9 | - | TRBJ2-7
TGTGCCAGCAGTTCAGCAGTTAACACTGAAGCTTTCTTT | CASSSAVNTEAFF | medium-sized | TRBV6-6 | - | TRBJ1-1
TGCGCCAGCAGCTTGGAGGGACAGGGGACCTACGAGCAGTACTTC | CASSLEGQGTYEQYF | many | TRBV5-1 | TRBD1 | TRBJ2-7
TGTGCCAGCAGCGATACAGGGGGGACCTACAATGAGCAGTTCTTC | CASSDTGGTYNEQFF | medium-sized | TRBV7-9 | TRBD1 | TRBJ2-1
TGTGCCAGCAGCTTAGTCGGATCGGGACAGGCGTACTATGGCTACACCTTC | CASSLVGSGQAYYGYTF | many | TRBV7-9 | TRBD1 | TRBJ1-2
TGTGCCAGCAGCCCACGACTAGCGGGCCCCCTCGAGCAGTACTTC | CASSPRLAGPLEQYF | many | TRBV9 | TRBD2 | TRBJ2-7
TGCGCCAGCAGCTTTCGTAGCGGAACCGAGCAGTTCTTC | CASSFRSGTEQFF | many | TRBV4-1 | - | TRBJ2-1
TGTGCCACCAGCAGGGCGCTTTACAATGAGCAGTTCTTC | CATSRALYNEQFF | many | TRBV15 | - | TRBJ2-1
TGTGCCATCAGTGAGTCCGGGGGGAATGAGCAGTTCTTC | CAISESGGNEQFF | many | TRBV10-3 | TRBD2 | TRBJ2-1
TGCGCCAGCAGCTGGGTTGGGACAGAGGGGACCGGGGAGCTGTTTTTT | CASSWVGTEGTGELFF | many | TRBV5-1 | TRBD1 | TRBJ2-2
TGCGCCAGCAGCCAAGGCCCAGCGGGCAATGAGCAGTTCTTC | CASSQGPAGNEQFF | many | TRBV4-1 | - | TRBJ2-1
TGTGCCAGCAGCTTAACCGGGACTAGGGGGACCGGGGAGCTGTTTTTT | CASSLTGTRGTGELFF | many | TRBV7-9 | TRBD2 | TRBJ2-2
TGCGCCAGCCGGGAGGCCGCGGATACGCAGTATTTT | CASREAADTQYF | many | TRBV5-1 | TRBD2 | TRBJ2-3
TGTGCCAGCAGCGGAGGGACCTCCAATGAGCAGTTCTTC | CASSGGTSNEQFF | many | TRBV9 | - | TRBJ2-1
TGTGCCTGGAAAGGACTAGCGTACTCCTACGAGCAGTACTTC | CAWKGLAYSYEQYF | - | TRBV30 | TRBD2 | TRBJ2-7
TGTGCCAGCAGCATTAGCGGGAGTGAGTACAATGAGCAGTTCTTC | CASSISGSEYNEQFF | many | TRBV11-1 | TRBD2 | TRBJ2-1
TGCAGTGCTCGGGATTCGGCAGCCCGAATAATGGAGACCCAGTACTTC | CSARDSAARIMETQYF | - | TRBV20-1 | - | TRBJ2-5
TGCAGTGCTAGGGAGACAGTAGCCAAAAACATTCAGTACTTC | CSARETVAKNIQYF | many | TRBV20-1 | - | TRBJ2-4
TGTGCCAGCAGTGGGACTAGCGGGAGAAATGAGCAGTTCTTC | CASSGTSGRNEQFF | many | TRBV12-3/TRBV12-4 | TRBD2 | TRBJ2-1
TGCGCCAGCAGCCAAGCGGGGTCGGGTGGCGGACATGGCTACACCTTC | CASSQAGSGGGHGYTF | many | TRBV4-3 | - | TRBJ1-2